This entry lists 3 T cell receptor beta chains sequenced from one sample in a study of T cell clonotyping in hematopoietic cell transplantation. Repertoires were generated with immunoSEQ multiplex PCR, while TCRdb's copy carries only in-frame clones and drops some. The sample shows about 10,000 clones, around 90% of them seen only once. The sample's time point: recipient sample about 28 days before transplant, after cytoreduction. The specimen comprised peripheral blood mononuclear cells, sampled before stem cell transplant. These TCRs come from a woman aged 50 to 60 with chronic myeloid leukemia. Some clones in this sample may be carry-over from other donors' samples.

The rearrangement joins TRBV28 to TRBJ2-1; 7 nucleotides align to TRBD1. The CDR3 loop spans 15 amino acids. Germline CDR1 MDHEN, CDR2 SYDVKM. V was clipped by 2 bases and J by 14 bases; unmatched bases: 15. Written as DNA, the CDR3 is TGTGCCAGCAGTTTAGAGACAGGGTTTTATCGCCGCGAGTTCTTC. Its translation: CASSLETGFYRREFF.

CDR3 region: CASSVARSSSPAETQYF. CDR3 in DNA: TGTGCCAGCAGCGTAGCCCGTTCTAGCTCCCCCGCAGAGACCCAGTACTTC. V is TRBV9 and J is TRBJ2-5, with D possibly being TRBD2 (5 bases). This CDR3 has 17 residues. Germline V gene sequence: CDR1 SGDLS, CDR2 YYNGEE. Deletions cut 0 bases from V and 4 bases from J, with 19 bases between.

J is TRBJ2-2 and V is TRBV5-1; no clear D gene. This CDR3 is built from 15 residues. V lost 2 bases and J 6 bases, leaving 14 bases between the germline ends. Germline CDR1 reads SGHRS; CDR2 reads YFSETQ. This CDR3 is CASSLTLAESGELFF. In DNA, the CDR3 is TGCGCCAGCAGCTTAACTTTGGCCGAATCCGGGGAGCTGTTTTTT.